This T cell receptor (beta chain) appears in the sequencing data of a study of radiotherapy plus CTLA-4 blockade in lung cancer. Whole-study context: Of all patients, approximately 17% responded objectively and roughly 31% showed disease control.

The protocol was immunoSEQ multiplex PCR, while the TCRdb copy is restricted to in-frame clones and leaves out a portion. The repertoire holds tens of thousands of clones, with about 77% as singletons. The ends were cut back, 1 base at V and 5 bases at J, with 14 bases in the middle. The germline CDR1 and CDR2 sequences are SEHNR and FQNEAQ (reference sequence). This CDR3 has 15 residues. Focal radiation plus CTLA-4 blockade with ipilimumab was given to patients with chemo-refractory metastatic non-small-cell lung cancer. The sequencing used peripheral blood, collected from a patient treated with radiotherapy plus ipilimumab. This rearrangement joins TRBV7-9 to TRBJ1-1; maybe TRBD1 (6 bases). This receptor was taken from a human donor with non-small cell lung cancer that progressed on radiotherapy plus ipilimumab. DNA of the CDR3: TGTGCCAGCAGCTTAGGTACAGGGCTGGGAACTGAAGCTTTCTTT. Protein sequence: CASSLGTGLGTEAFF.